This entry features one T cell receptor beta chain sequence. CDR1 is ENHRY and CDR2 is SYGVKD in the germline V gene. The ends lost 6 bases at V and 2 bases at J; junction bases unmatched: 13. The CDR3 length is 19 residues. This entry belongs to a study of PD-1 blockade in classical Hodgkin lymphoma. Assay used: immunoSEQ multiplex PCR; TCRdb lists only in-frame clones, some missing. The sample has roughly 96,000 clones, approximately 92% seen once. Each and every patient relapsed after autologous stem cell transplantation, and patients got differing brentuximab vedotin exposure. This receptor was taken from a human donor with classical Hodgkin lymphoma. The rearrangement joins TRBV10-3 to TRBJ2-3; 14 positions match TRBD2. Sequenced material: peripheral blood mononuclear cells (PBMCs), taken before the second cycle of nivolumab. Here the CDR3 DNA reads TGTGCCATCAGAGGGGGACTAGCGGGAGTTGGAACACACACAGATACGCAGTATTTT. This encodes CAIRGGLAGVGTHTDTQYF.